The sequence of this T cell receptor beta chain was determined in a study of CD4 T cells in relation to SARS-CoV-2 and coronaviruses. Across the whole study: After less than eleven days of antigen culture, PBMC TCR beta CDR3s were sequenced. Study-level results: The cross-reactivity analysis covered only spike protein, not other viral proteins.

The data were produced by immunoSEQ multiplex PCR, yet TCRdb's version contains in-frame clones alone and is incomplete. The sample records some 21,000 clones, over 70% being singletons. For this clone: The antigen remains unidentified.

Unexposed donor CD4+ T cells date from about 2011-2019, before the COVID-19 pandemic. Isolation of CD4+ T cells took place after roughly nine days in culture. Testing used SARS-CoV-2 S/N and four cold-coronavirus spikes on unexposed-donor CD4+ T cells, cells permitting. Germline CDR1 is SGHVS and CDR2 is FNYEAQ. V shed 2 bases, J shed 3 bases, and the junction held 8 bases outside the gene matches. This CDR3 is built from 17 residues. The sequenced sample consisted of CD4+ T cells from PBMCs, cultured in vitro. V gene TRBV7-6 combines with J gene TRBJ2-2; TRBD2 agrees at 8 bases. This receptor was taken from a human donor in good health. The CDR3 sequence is CASSLNGRALHTGELFF. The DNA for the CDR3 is TGTGCCAGCAGCTTAAACGGGAGGGCCTTACACACCGGGGAGCTGTTTTTT.